Following are 28 T cell receptor beta chains from one sample sequenced in a study of T cell clones after liver transplantation. TCRdb keeps only in-frame clones here, not all; method: immunoSEQ multiplex PCR. The sample gives some 110,000 clones, roughly four fifths of which show up once; over 0.75% is in the top ten. Here the sequenced sample was CD4+ T cells from blood, taken before liver transplant. All receptors come from a human donor who received a liver transplant.

Ten or more counts support this clone. The chain combines TRBV2 with TRBJ1-1, with TRBD1 identical over 8 bases. Germline lookup yields CDR1 SNHLY and CDR2 FYNNEI. The CDR3 runs to 14 residues. V was pared by 8 bases and J by 1 base, with 6 bases of the junction left unmatched. The CDR3 DNA sequence: TGTGCCAGCTACCTCGGGACAGGGAACACTGAAGCTTTCTTT. It is translated as CASYLGTGNTEAFF.

The J gene is TRBJ1-1, the V gene TRBV10-3, with D perhaps matching TRBD1 (5 bases). Germline CDR1 ENHRY, CDR2 SYGVKD. V dropped 2 bases and J dropped 1 base, with 8 bases sitting between them. The CDR3 spans 14 residues. Here the CDR3 reads CAISEPTGNTEAFF. CDR3 coding DNA: TGTGCCATCAGTGAGCCAACAGGGAACACTGAAGCTTTCTTT.

The count of this clone is one. This chain joins TRBV5-6 and TRBJ2-2, with D unclear. The CDR3 spans 12 residues. Germline V gene data show CDR1 as SGHDT and CDR2 as YYEEEE. Trimming pared 7 bases from V and 4 bases from J, leaving 8 bases between. In DNA form, the CDR3 reads TGTGCCAGCGGGTTAGCCACCGGGGAGCTGTTTTTT. As protein: CASGLATGELFF.

The chain uses TRBV5-4 and TRBJ2-3, with 7 nucleotides matching TRBD2. V dropped 3 bases and J dropped 2; count of bases not matched to a gene: 6. The CDR3 contains 15 residues. Germline V CDR1 and CDR2: SGHNT, YYREEE (reference sequence). CDR3 DNA sequence: TGTGCCAGCAGCTGGGGGACTACGACCACAGATACGCAGTATTTT. This sequence encodes CASSWGTTTTDTQYF. Full variable domain (missing parts from reference TRBV5-4 and TRBJ2-3): ETGVTQSPTHLIKTRGQQVTLRCSSQSGHNTVSWYQQALGQGPQFIFQYYREEENGRGNFPPRFSGLQFPNYSSELNVNALELDDSALYLCASSWGTTTTDTQYFGPGTRLTVL.

The chain has TRBV27 and TRBJ1-5, with D possibly being TRBD1 (5 bases). Between the trimmed V and J ends, which lost 5 bases and 5 bases, there was a span of 7 bases. This CDR3 comprises 12 residues. Germline V gene sequence: CDR1 MNHEY, CDR2 SMNVEV (reference sequence). CDR3 sequence (DNA): TGTGCCAGCAGTAACAGGTATCAGCCCCAGCATTTT. It encodes CASSNRYQPQHF.

This sequence joins TRBV19 and TRBJ1-2; D ambiguous. The CDR3 is 14 amino acids. The germline V and J ends were trimmed by 1 base and 8 bases, with 14 bases remaining between them. Germline-derived CDR1 and CDR2 are LNHDA and SQIVND (reference sequence). CDR3 protein: CASSIVRGFEGYTF. The CDR3 DNA follows: TGTGCCAGTAGTATAGTGCGAGGATTTGAGGGCTACACCTTC. The full variable domain, rest sourced from reference TRBV19 and TRBJ1-2, is DGGITQSPKYLFRKEGQNVTLSCEQNLNHDAMYWYRQDPGQGLRLIYYSQIVNDFQKGDIAEGYSVSREKKESFPLTVTSAQKNPTAFYLCASSIVRGFEGYTFGSGTRLTVV.

CDR3 sequence reads: CASSQEHGYTF. CDR3 in DNA: TGTGCCAGCAGCCAAGAGCATGGCTACACCTTC. This chain links TRBV14 with TRBJ1-2; no clear D gene. Per the germline V gene, CDR1 is SGHDN and CDR2 is FVKESK. Trimming took off 0 bases at V and 6 bases at J, with 2 bases between the two ends. The length of the CDR3 is 11 residues.

This clone was counted a single time. V gene TRBV9 combines with J gene TRBJ2-2; TRBD2 matches 9 bases. The CDR3 is 20 residues long. Losses at the gene ends were 0 bases for V and 0 bases for J; bases not matched to a gene: 12. CDR1 and CDR2 from the germline V gene are SGDLS and YYNGEE. This CDR3 reads CASSVVRLAEFSANTGELFF. The CDR3, as DNA: TGTGCCAGCAGCGTAGTGAGACTAGCGGAATTTAGTGCGAACACCGGGGAGCTGTTTTTT. The whole variable domain, remainder taken from reference TRBV9 and TRBJ2-2, is DSGVTQTPKHLITATGQRVTLRCSPRSGDLSVYWYQQSLDQGLQFLIQYYNGEERAKGNILERFSAQQFPDLHSELNLSSLELGDSALYFCASSVVRLAEFSANTGELFFGEGSRLTVL.

The chain joins TRBV27 to TRBJ2-3; possibly TRBD1 for D (6 bases). Trimming took off 0 bases at V and 8 bases at J, with 15 bases between the two ends. Germline-derived CDR1 and CDR2 are MNHEY and SMNVEV (reference sequence). This CDR3 is 15 amino acids long. In DNA form, the CDR3 reads TGTGCCAGCAGTTTATCACCCCCCAGGGGATTTACGCAGTATTTT. Residues: CASSLSPPRGFTQYF.

The genes are TRBV28 and TRBJ2-3; 10 bases fit TRBD1. The J segment lost 4 bases and the V segment lost 3 bases, leaving 7 bases of the junction unmatched. Germline V gene data show CDR1 as MDHEN and CDR2 as SYDVKM. This CDR3 spans 16 amino acids. In DNA, the CDR3 is TGTGCCAGCAGTTTGGACAGGGGGGGCAGGGCAGATACGCAGTATTTT. This codes for CASSLDRGGRADTQYF.

In its sample, this clone was seen a few times. The chain has TRBV27 and TRBJ2-2; the match to TRBD1 covers 8 bases. The V segment lost 7 bases and the J segment 5 bases; nucleotides outside the gene matches: 9. From germline, CDR1 is MNHEY and CDR2 SMNVEV (reference sequence). This CDR3 has 15 amino acids. The CDR3: CASKNRDRLTGELFF. CDR3 sequence (DNA): TGTGCCAGCAAAAACCGGGACAGGCTTACCGGGGAGCTGTTTTTT.

The CDR3 region has the DNA TGTGCCAGCAACTCCGTGAACACTGAAGCTTTCTTT. Translated: CASNSVNTEAFF. The chain couples TRBV28 to TRBJ1-1; D call uncertain. The ends were cut back, 7 bases at V and 0 bases at J, with 6 bases in the middle. The CDR3 covers 12 residues. The germline V gene has CDR1 MDHEN and CDR2 SYDVKM.

V usage is TRBV11-3 and J usage is TRBJ1-5, with D possibly TRBD1 on 6 matching bases. This CDR3 is built from 14 residues. Germline CDR1 SGHNT, CDR2 YENEEA. The germline V and J ends were trimmed by 4 bases and 9 bases, with 16 bases remaining between them. As DNA, the CDR3 is TGTGCCAGCAGCTCGGACAGTCCGTACTTGCCCCAGCATTTT. It encodes CASSSDSPYLPQHF.

CDR3 amino acids: CASSLPGGDLLADYNEQFF. In nucleotides, the CDR3 is TGCGCCAGCAGCTTACCAGGGGGCGATTTACTAGCGGACTACAATGAGCAGTTCTTC. The rearrangement links TRBV5-1 to TRBJ2-1; D assignment may be TRBD1 or TRBD2 (8 bases each). Germline assignment: CDR1 SGHRS and CDR2 YFSETQ. V was pared by 2 bases and J by 3 bases, with 24 bases between. There are 19 residues in the CDR3.

This clone occurred a few times. The chain employs TRBV9 and TRBJ1-6, with D possibly matching TRBD1 (6 bases). CDR3 size: 16 residues. Germline-derived CDR1 and CDR2 are SGDLS and YYNGEE. The ends were cut back, 2 bases at V and 0 bases at J, with 9 bases in the middle. Here the CDR3 DNA reads TGTGCCAGCAGCGTCATGGACAGCTCCTATAATTCACCCCTCCACTTT. As protein: CASSVMDSSYNSPLHF.

This clone was detected only once. The chain links TRBV7-2 to TRBJ1-2, with 10 positions matching TRBD1. The CDR3 loop spans 15 amino acids. Germline V gives CDR1 SGHTA, CDR2 FQGNSA. Trimming at V came to 5 bases and at J to 8 bases, leaving 11 bases not matched to a gene. DNA for the CDR3: TGTGCCAGCAGCCGGCCGGGACAGGGGTCGGGCGGCTACACCTTC. Its protein product is CASSRPGQGSGGYTF.

This sequence joins TRBV7-9 and TRBJ2-5; 8 bases are a match to TRBD1. Trimming removed 1 base from V and 9 bases from J; junction bases left unmatched: 10. The germline gives CDR1 SEHNR, CDR2 FQNEAQ (reference sequence). CDR3 size: 15 residues. The CDR3 is CASSLVGDRPGAQYF. DNA for the CDR3: TGTGCCAGCAGCTTAGTGGGGGACAGGCCTGGGGCCCAGTACTTC.

V gene TRBV5-4 combines with J gene TRBJ2-5; either TRBD1 or TRBD2 may supply D (6 bases each). CDR1 and CDR2 (germline): SGHNT, YYREEE (reference sequence). The CDR3 runs 13 residues. V shed 4 bases and J shed 9 bases, with 16 bases lying between them. CDR3 in amino acids: CASSRTEGEAQYF. DNA for the CDR3: TGTGCCAGCAGCCGTACTGAGGGGGAGGCCCAGTACTTC.

This sequence joins TRBV5-1 and TRBJ2-1; D is ambiguous. V lost 1 base to trimming and J lost 6 bases, with 5 bases between them. The CDR3 length is 12 residues. Per the germline V gene, CDR1 is SGHRS and CDR2 is YFSETQ. CDR3: CASSLNSNEQFF. The CDR3 coding sequence is TGCGCCAGCAGCTTGAACTCCAATGAGCAGTTCTTC.

V usage is TRBV14 and J usage is TRBJ2-7; D is possibly TRBD1 (5 bases). Germline assignment: CDR1 SGHDN and CDR2 FVKESK. This CDR3 has 15 residues. V lost 4 bases, J lost 1 base, and 14 bases lay in between. CDR3 sequence reads: CASSPGAEPSYEQYF. Here the CDR3 DNA reads TGTGCCAGCAGCCCTGGGGCGGAACCTTCCTACGAGCAGTACTTC.

The rearrangement uses TRBV27 and TRBJ2-7; maybe TRBD1 (6 bases). The V end lost 7 bases, the J end lost 2 bases, and 15 bases lay between the germline ends. CDR3 size: 14 residues. From germline, CDR1 is MNHEY and CDR2 SMNVEV (reference sequence). CDR3 sequence reads: CASTQTGLPYEQYF. The CDR3 DNA follows: TGTGCCAGCACCCAGACAGGTCTACCCTACGAGCAGTACTTC.

The sample holds a few counts of this clone. The chain employs TRBV2 and TRBJ1-2, with 7 bases aligning to TRBD1. J lost 3 bases, V lost 7 bases, and 5 bases had no gene match. The CDR3 is 13 amino acids. Germline lookup yields CDR1 SNHLY and CDR2 FYNNEI. The CDR3 region is CASTTGTDYGYTF. In DNA, the CDR3 is TGTGCCAGCACCACCGGGACAGACTATGGCTACACCTTC.

The chain joins TRBV18 to TRBJ2-3; D uncertain. The germline gives CDR1 KGHSH, CDR2 LQKENI. This CDR3 is built from 15 residues. The V gene lost 3 bases and the J gene lost 2 bases, with 12 bases spanning the gap. CDR3 nucleotides: TGTGCCAGCTCACCCCCGCAGGCACACACAGATACGCAGTATTTT. It translates to CASSPPQAHTDTQYF.

The chain recombines TRBV27 with TRBJ2-7, with D tentatively TRBD1 (5 bases). Germline V lookup: CDR1 MNHEY, CDR2 SMNVEV (reference sequence). The length of the CDR3 is 16 residues. Trimming took off 1 base at V and 0 bases at J, with 13 bases between the two ends. The CDR3 loop reads CASSLYGTGLSYEQYF. In DNA form, the CDR3 reads TGTGCCAGCAGTTTATACGGAACAGGCCTCTCCTACGAGCAGTACTTC.

This chain uses TRBV5-4 with TRBJ2-3; possible D gene TRBD1, 5 bases. Germline V gene lookup returns CDR1 SGHNT and CDR2 YYREEE (reference sequence). V was shortened by 4 bases and J by 3 bases, with 30 bases between the two germline ends. This CDR3 contains 20 residues. DNA for the CDR3: TGTGCCAGCAGCCGGAGACGGTCTGGCAGGGTGGGCGTTAGTACAGATACGCAGTATTTT. Translation: CASSRRRSGRVGVSTDTQYF. Complete variable domain (other parts from reference TRBV5-4 and TRBJ2-3): ETGVTQSPTHLIKTRGQQVTLRCSSQSGHNTVSWYQQALGQGPQFIFQYYREEENGRGNFPPRFSGLQFPNYSSELNVNALELDDSALYLCASSRRRSGRVGVSTDTQYFGPGTRLTVL.

The gene calls are TRBV19 and TRBJ2-7; D could derive from TRBD1 or TRBD2 (5 bases each). From germline, CDR1 is LNHDA and CDR2 SQIVND (reference sequence). V lost 6 bases and J 2 bases, leaving 20 bases between the germline ends. This CDR3 spans 16 amino acids. The CDR3 DNA is TGTGCCAGTAGGGAAACGGGACGACTTGCACCCTACGAGCAGTACTTC. Residues: CASRETGRLAPYEQYF. The whole variable domain, remainder taken from reference TRBV19 and TRBJ2-7, is DGGITQSPKYLFRKEGQNVTLSCEQNLNHDAMYWYRQDPGQGLRLIYYSQIVNDFQKGDIAEGYSVSREKKESFPLTVTSAQKNPTAFYLCASRETGRLAPYEQYFGPGTRLTVT.

V gene TRBV6-6 combines with J gene TRBJ2-3, with unresolved D. The CDR3 contains 12 residues. Trimming cost V 6 bases and J 11 bases, with 15 bases left between them. The germline CDR1 and CDR2 sequences are MNHNY and SVGAGI (reference sequence). The CDR3 region has the DNA TGTGCCAGCAGCGACTCGGAACATGGGCAGTATTTT. Its protein is CASSDSEHGQYF.

V is TRBV20-1 and J is TRBJ1-2; D is unresolved. The CDR3 extends over 11 amino acids. Germline V gene data show CDR1 as DFQATT and CDR2 as SNEGSKA (reference sequence). V was cut by 6 bases and J by 7 bases, with 12 bases left in between. The CDR3 spells CSAPGLSGYTF. The CDR3, as DNA: TGCAGTGCGCCCGGTCTGAGTGGCTACACCTTC.